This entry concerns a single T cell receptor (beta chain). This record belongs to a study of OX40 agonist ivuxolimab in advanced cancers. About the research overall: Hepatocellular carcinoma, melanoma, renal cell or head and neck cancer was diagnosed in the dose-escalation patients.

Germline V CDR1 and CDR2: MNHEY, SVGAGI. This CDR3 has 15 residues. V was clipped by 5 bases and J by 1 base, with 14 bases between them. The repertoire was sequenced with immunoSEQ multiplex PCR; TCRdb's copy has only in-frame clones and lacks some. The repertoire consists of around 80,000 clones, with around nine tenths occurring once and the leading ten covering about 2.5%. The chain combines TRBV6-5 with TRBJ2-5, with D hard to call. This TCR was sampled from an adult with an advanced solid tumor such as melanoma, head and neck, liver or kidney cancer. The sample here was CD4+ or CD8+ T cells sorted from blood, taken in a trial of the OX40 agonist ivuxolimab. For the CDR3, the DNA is TGTGCCAGCAGTCGCGGCACGTACGCCCAAGAGACCCAGTACTTC. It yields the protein CASSRGTYAQETQYF.